These 13 T cell receptor beta chains were sequenced from one sample in a study of CD4 T cells in relation to SARS-CoV-2 and coronaviruses. Before the COVID-19 pandemic, during about 2011-2019, CD4+ T cells were taken from unexposed donors. After roughly ten days of culture, CD4+ T cells were isolated. No antigen is known for these receptors. Measured with immunoSEQ multiplex PCR; TCRdb has only the in-frame clones, and not every one. The top ten clones hold 20% to 25% of a sample with 25,000 to 30,000 clones, around three quarters of them seen once. The sample taken for sequencing was CD4+ T cells from PBMCs, cultured in vitro. The receptor set was obtained from a human donor in good health.

The gene calls are TRBV3-1 (or the pseudogene TRBV3-2) and TRBJ2-3; 8 bases are a match to TRBD2. The length of the CDR3 is 21 residues. Trimming removed 4 bases from V and 5 bases from J; junction bases left unmatched: 26. Germline CDR1 LGHDT, CDR2 YNNKEL (reference sequence). The CDR3 loop reads CASSRNVGAANSGDEGDTQYF. DNA of the CDR3: TGTGCCAGCAGCCGCAATGTCGGCGCAGCCAATAGCGGGGACGAAGGAGATACGCAGTATTTT.

This clone was seen only a few times. V gene TRBV2 combines with J gene TRBJ2-6; unclear D gene. In germline, CDR1 is SNHLY, CDR2 FYNNEI. V was trimmed by 5 bases and J by 1 base, leaving 9 bases between them. The CDR3 runs to 15 residues. The CDR3 protein is CASSLEVSGANVLTF. The CDR3 region has the DNA TGTGCCAGCAGTTTAGAGGTTTCTGGGGCCAACGTCCTGACTTTC.

In its sample, this clone was seen once. The gene calls are TRBV4-3 and TRBJ2-7, with 9 positions matching TRBD1. This CDR3 spans 15 amino acids. Looked up from germline, CDR1 is LGHNA and CDR2 is YSLEER. Germline trimming cut 0 bases from V and 4 bases from J; bases unmatched to any gene: 4. The CDR3 DNA reads TGCGCCAGCAGCCAAGATCCCGACAGGGGGTACGAGCAGTACTTC. Its translation: CASSQDPDRGYEQYF.

This clone was seen a handful of times. The V gene is TRBV27, the J gene TRBJ1-6; maybe TRBD1 (6 bases). V dropped 3 bases and J dropped 5 bases, with 11 bases sitting between them. CDR3 length: 15 amino acids. Germline CDR1 is MNHEY and CDR2 is SMNVEV (reference sequence). CDR3 loop: CASSFSTGNNSPLHF. The CDR3 DNA follows: TGTGCCAGCAGTTTTTCCACAGGGAATAATTCACCCCTCCACTTT.

The chain joins TRBV5-1 to TRBJ2-5; maybe TRBD2 (6 bases). Germline loops: CDR1 SGHRS, CDR2 YFSETQ. This CDR3 has 16 residues. Trimming cost V 5 bases and J 5 bases, with 22 bases left between them. The DNA for the CDR3 is TGCGCCAGCAGATCTTTATCTTTCGGGAGTGGCGAGACCCAGTACTTC. Its protein is CASRSLSFGSGETQYF. The variable domain in full, completed from reference TRBV5-1 and TRBJ2-5, reads KAGVTQTPRYLIKTRGQQVTLSCSPISGHRSVSWYQQTPGQGLQFLFEYFSETQRNKGNFPGRFSGRQFSNSRSEMNVSTLELGDSALYLCASRSLSFGSGETQYFGPGTRLLVL.

J is TRBJ2-3 and V is TRBV18; D not certain. V gave up 3 bases and J gave up 6 bases, with 13 bases separating them. Germline values: CDR1 KGHSH, CDR2 LQKENI. The CDR3 spans 14 residues. CDR3 region: CASSPQWGPDTQYF. The CDR3 nucleotides are TGTGCCAGCTCACCGCAGTGGGGTCCTGATACGCAGTATTTT.

The V and J genes are TRBV27 and TRBJ2-1; 7 bases align to TRBD2. The germline V gene encodes CDR1 MNHEY and CDR2 SMNVEV (reference sequence). The CDR3 has 15 residues. Trimming cost V 0 bases and J 1 base; bases outside gene matches: 0. The CDR3 region is CASSLSRGSYNEQFF. The CDR3 DNA is TGTGCCAGCAGTTTATCGCGGGGGTCCTACAATGAGCAGTTCTTC.

There are a few counts of this clone. The chain employs TRBV30 and TRBJ2-6; D is perhaps TRBD1 (5 bases). V was cut by 5 bases and J by 4 bases, with 12 bases left in between. Germline V gene sequence: CDR1 GTSNPN, CDR2 SVGIG (reference sequence). The CDR3 runs 14 residues. CDR3 nucleotides: TGTGCCTGGGGCGGACAAACGGGGGCCAACGTCCTGACTTTC. Encoded protein: CAWGGQTGANVLTF.

The chain carries TRBV5-1 and TRBJ2-5; D remains unclear. The V gene lost 1 base and the J gene lost 1 base, with 11 bases spanning the gap. This CDR3 spans 15 amino acids. In germline, CDR1 is SGHRS, CDR2 YFSETQ. The CDR3 loop reads CASSLSPGPQETQYF. The CDR3 region has the DNA TGCGCCAGCAGCTTGTCACCGGGCCCCCAAGAGACCCAGTACTTC.

This clone was seen more than once but under ten times. The rearrangement uses TRBV4-1 and TRBJ1-3, with a tentative D call TRBD1 (5 bases). CDR3 length: 15 residues. The germline V gene has CDR1 MGHRA and CDR2 YSYEKL. Between the trimmed V and J ends, which lost 3 bases and 0 bases, there was a span of 9 bases. The CDR3 DNA sequence: TGCGCCAGCAGCCAGCCGACAGCCTCTGGAAACACCATATATTTT. This translates into CASSQPTASGNTIYF.

The CDR3 nucleotides are TGTGCCAGCAGTAGACAGGGGGCCGCTGAAGCTTTCTTT. This translates into CASSRQGAAEAFF. The rearrangement joins TRBV6-5 to TRBJ1-1; 10 bases are a match to TRBD1. Germline CDR1 MNHEY, CDR2 SVGAGI. CDR3 length equals 13 residues. V was pared by 5 bases and J by 6 bases, with 3 bases of the junction left unmatched.

The CDR3 sequence is CASSFPGLAKNIQYF. CDR3 nucleotide sequence: TGTGCCAGCAGCTTTCCGGGACTAGCCAAAAACATTCAGTACTTC. V usage is TRBV6-6 and J usage is TRBJ2-4, with a tentative D call TRBD2 (6 bases). Trimming shortened V by 6 bases and J by 0 bases, and 12 bases separated the two germline ends. The CDR3 covers 15 residues. Looked up from germline, CDR1 is MNHNY and CDR2 is SVGAGI (reference sequence).

The chain has TRBV6-2 or TRBV6-3 and TRBJ2-3; 10 nucleotides line up with TRBD2. V trimming: 4 bases; J trimming: 9 bases; junction bases outside the gene matches: 4. CDR1 MNHEY and CDR2 SVGEGT come from the germline V gene. This CDR3 spans 13 amino acids. The DNA of the CDR3 is TGTGCCAGCAGTTCTACTAGCGGGGTGACGCAGTATTTT. Its translation is CASSSTSGVTQYF.